This T cell receptor (beta chain) was sequenced for a study of CD8 T cells in Susac syndrome. The Susac syndrome patients fit the recently defined diagnostic criteria for definite or probable disease. The CDR3 totals 13 residues. Deletions cut 2 bases from V and 8 bases from J, with 12 bases between. Germline V lookup: CDR1 MNHEY, CDR2 SVGAGI. Random hexamers were used to reverse transcribe an amount of about 0.45 to 1 ug RNA. TCRdb independently ran MiXCR on the immunoSEQ multiplex PCR reads; one entry per CDR3 protein. The sample holds tens of thousands of distinct CDR3 sequences; roughly 95% are singletons and the top ten take 0.55% to 0.8%.

The J gene is TRBJ1-1, the V gene TRBV6-5, with a possible D match to TRBD1 (5 bases). This sequence was found in a human donor with Susac syndrome. The source material was CD8+ T cells from PBMCs. CDR3 nucleotide sequence: TGTGCCAGCAGTTACCTACGACGGGGCGAAGCTTTCTTT. Its translation is CASSYLRRGEAFF.